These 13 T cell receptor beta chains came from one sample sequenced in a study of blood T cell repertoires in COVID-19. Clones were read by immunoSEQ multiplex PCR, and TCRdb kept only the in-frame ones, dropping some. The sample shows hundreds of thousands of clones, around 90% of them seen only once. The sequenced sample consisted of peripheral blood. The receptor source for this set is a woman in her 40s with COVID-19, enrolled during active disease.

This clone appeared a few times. The DNA of the CDR3 is TGTGCCAGCAGCTTGGACAGGGGGAGCTCTGGAAACACCATATATTTT. This translates into CASSLDRGSSGNTIYF. J is TRBJ1-3 and V is TRBV5-4, with 8 bases matching TRBD1. V dropped 0 bases and J dropped 0; count of bases not matched to a gene: 2. This CDR3 is built from 16 residues. Looked up from germline, CDR1 is SGHNT and CDR2 is YYREEE (reference sequence).

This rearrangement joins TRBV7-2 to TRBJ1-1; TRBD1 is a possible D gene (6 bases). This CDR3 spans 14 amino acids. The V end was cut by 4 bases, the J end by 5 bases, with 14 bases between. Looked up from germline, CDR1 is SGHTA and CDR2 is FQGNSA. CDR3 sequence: CASSSLTGRTEAFF. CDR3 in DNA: TGTGCCAGCAGCTCTCTAACAGGGAGAACTGAAGCTTTCTTT.

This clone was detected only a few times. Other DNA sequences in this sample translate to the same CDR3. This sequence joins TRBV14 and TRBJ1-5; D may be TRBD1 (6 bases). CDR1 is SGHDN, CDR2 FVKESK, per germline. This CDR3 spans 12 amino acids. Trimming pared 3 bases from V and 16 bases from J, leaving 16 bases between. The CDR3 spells CASSQGAPGAHF. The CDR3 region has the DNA TGTGCCAGCAGCCAGGGGGCTCCCGGGGCCCATTTT. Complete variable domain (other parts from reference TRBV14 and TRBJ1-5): EAGVTQFPSHSVIEKGQTVTLRCDPISGHDNLYWYRRVMGKEIKFLLHFVKESKQDESGMPNNRFLAERTGGTYSTLKVQPAELEDSGVYFCASSQGAPGAHFGDGTRLSIL.

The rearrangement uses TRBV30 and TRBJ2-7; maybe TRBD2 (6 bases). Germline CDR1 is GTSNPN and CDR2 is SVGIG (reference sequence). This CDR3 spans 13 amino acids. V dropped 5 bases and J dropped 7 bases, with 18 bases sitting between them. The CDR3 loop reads CAWSAGGIFEQYF. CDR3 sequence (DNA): TGTGCCTGGTCTGCCGGCGGGATCTTTGAGCAGTACTTC.

CDR3 bases: TGTGCCAGCAGCCGAGACAGGGGTCAAGCAACTAATGAAAAACTGTTTTTT. This gives the protein CASSRDRGQATNEKLFF. This chain joins TRBV5-6 and TRBJ1-4; 8 bases match TRBD1. CDR1 SGHDT and CDR2 YYEEEE come from the germline V gene. The V segment lost 4 bases and the J segment 0 bases; nucleotides outside the gene matches: 8. The length of the CDR3 is 17 residues.

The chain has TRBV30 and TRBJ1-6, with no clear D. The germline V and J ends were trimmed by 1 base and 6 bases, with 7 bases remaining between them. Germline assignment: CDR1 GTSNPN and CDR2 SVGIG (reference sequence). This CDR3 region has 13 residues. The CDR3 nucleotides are TGTGCCTGGAGTGCGGGTGTTAATTCACCCCTCCACTTT. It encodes CAWSAGVNSPLHF.

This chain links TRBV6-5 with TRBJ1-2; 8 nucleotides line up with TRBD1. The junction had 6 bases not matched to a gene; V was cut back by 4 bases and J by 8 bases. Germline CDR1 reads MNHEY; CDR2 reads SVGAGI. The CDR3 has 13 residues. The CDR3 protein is CASSSGQGRGYTF. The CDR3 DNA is TGTGCCAGCAGTTCCGGACAGGGCCGGGGCTACACCTTC.

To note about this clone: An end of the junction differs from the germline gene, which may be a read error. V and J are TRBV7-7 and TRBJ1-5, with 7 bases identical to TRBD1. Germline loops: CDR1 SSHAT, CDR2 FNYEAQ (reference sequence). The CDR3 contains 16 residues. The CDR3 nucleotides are TGTGCTAGCAGCAGGGGGACCTCCCATAGCAATCAGCCCCAGCATTTT. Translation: CASSRGTSHSNQPQHF. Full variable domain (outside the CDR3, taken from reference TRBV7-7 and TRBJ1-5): GAGVSQSPRYKVTKRGQDVTLRCDPISSHATLYWYQQALGQGPEFLTYFNYEAQPDKSGLPSDRFSAERPEGSISTLTIQRTEQRDSAMYRCASSRGTSHSNQPQHFGDGTRLSIL.

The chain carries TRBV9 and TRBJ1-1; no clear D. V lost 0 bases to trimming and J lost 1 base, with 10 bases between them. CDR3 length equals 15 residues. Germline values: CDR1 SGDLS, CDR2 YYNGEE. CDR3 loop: CASSVATTRNTEAFF. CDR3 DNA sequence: TGTGCCAGCAGCGTAGCGACGACTAGGAACACTGAAGCTTTCTTT.

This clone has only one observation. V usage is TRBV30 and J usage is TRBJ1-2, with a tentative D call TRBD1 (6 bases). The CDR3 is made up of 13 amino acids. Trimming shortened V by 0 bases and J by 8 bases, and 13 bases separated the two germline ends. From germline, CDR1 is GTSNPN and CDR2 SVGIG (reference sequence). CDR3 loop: CAWSVVQGPGYTF. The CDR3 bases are TGTGCCTGGAGTGTAGTACAGGGTCCAGGCTACACCTTC.

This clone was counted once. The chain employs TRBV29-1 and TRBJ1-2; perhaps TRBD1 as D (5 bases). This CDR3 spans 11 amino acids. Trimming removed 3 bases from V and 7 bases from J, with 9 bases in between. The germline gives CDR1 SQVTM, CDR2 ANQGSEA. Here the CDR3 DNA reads TGCAGCGTTGACAGGGTTGGTGGCTACACCTTC. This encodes CSVDRVGGYTF.

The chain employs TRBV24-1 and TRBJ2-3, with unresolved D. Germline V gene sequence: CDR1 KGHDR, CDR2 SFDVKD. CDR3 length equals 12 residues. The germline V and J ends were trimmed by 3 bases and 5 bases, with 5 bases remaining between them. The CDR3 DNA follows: TGTGCCACCAGTGATCCAGGAGATACGCAGTATTTT. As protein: CATSDPGDTQYF.

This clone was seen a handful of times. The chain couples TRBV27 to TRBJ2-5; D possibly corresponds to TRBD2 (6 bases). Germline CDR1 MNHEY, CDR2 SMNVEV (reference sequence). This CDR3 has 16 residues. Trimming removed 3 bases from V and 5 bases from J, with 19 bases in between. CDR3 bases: TGTGCCAGCAGTTTCCAAGGGAGGTACCCCACGGAGACCCAGTACTTC. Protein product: CASSFQGRYPTETQYF.